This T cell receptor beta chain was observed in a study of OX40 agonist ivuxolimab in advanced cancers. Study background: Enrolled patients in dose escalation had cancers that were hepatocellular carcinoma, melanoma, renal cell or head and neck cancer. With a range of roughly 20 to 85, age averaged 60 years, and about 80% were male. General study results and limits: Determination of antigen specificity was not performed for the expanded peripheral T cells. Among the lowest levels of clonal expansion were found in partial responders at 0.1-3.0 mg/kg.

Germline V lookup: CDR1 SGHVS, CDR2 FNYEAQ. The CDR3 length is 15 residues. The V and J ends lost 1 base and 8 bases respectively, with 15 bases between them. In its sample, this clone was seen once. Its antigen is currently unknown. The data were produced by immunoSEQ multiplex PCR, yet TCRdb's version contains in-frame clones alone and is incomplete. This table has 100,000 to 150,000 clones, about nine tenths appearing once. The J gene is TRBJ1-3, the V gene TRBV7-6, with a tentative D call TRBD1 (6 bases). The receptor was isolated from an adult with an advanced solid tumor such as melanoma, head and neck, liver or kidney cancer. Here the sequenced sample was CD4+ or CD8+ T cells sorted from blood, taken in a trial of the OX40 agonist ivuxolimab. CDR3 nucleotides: TGTGCCAGCAGCTTAGAGACAGGAGCGAGAGACACCATATATTTT. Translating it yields CASSLETGARDTIYF.